What follows describes a single T cell receptor beta chain. Its antigen is unknown. This record belongs to a study of OX40 agonist ivuxolimab in advanced cancers. Study-wide results and limits: Clonal expansion was among the lowest in partial responders at 0.1-3.0 mg/kg, especially CD8+.

TCRdb keeps only in-frame clones here, not all; method: immunoSEQ multiplex PCR. The sample shows about 62,000 clones, 92% of them seen only once. Sequences were derived from CD4+ or CD8+ T cells sorted from blood, sampled in a trial of the OX40 agonist ivuxolimab. The clonotype comes from an adult with an advanced solid tumor such as melanoma, head and neck, liver or kidney cancer.

The CDR3 nucleotides are TGTGCCACCTCTTATCTTGGGGGAAAAGAGGGGGCTTTCTTT. This gives the protein CATSYLGGKEGAFF. The chain has TRBV4-2 and TRBJ1-1; D is possibly TRBD1 (5 bases). This CDR3 has 14 residues. Deletions cut 10 bases from V and 11 bases from J, with 26 bases between. Germline lookup yields CDR1 LGHNA and CDR2 YNFKEQ.